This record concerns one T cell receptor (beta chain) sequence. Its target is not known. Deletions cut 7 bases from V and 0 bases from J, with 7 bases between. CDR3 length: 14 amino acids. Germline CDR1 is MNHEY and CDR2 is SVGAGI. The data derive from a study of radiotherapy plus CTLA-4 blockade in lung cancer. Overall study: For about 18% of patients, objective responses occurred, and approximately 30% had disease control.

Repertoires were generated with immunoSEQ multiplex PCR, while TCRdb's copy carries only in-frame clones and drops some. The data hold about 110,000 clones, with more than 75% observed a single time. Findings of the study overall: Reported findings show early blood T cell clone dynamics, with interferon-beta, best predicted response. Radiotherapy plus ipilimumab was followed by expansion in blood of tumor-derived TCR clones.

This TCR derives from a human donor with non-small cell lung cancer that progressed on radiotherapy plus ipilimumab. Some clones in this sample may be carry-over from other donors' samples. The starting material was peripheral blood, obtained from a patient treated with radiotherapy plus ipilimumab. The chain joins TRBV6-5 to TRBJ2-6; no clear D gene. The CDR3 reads CASKTTSGANVLTF. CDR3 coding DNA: TGTGCCAGCAAGACCACCTCTGGGGCCAACGTCCTGACTTTC.